This TCR beta chain appears in the sequencing data of a study of tumor-infiltrating lymphocytes in oesophageal squamous cell carcinoma. TCRdb used MiXCR to reprocess the PCR reads, holding one entry per CDR3 protein. The table lists 10,000 to 15,000 distinct CDR3 sequences, about 55% of them singletons. This sequence originates from a female donor with esophageal squamous cell carcinoma. Sequenced: esophageal tumor tissue.

CDR3 DNA sequence: TGTGCCAGCGCTCCCGCGGGTTCTAAAAACATTCAGTACTTC. This gives the protein CASAPAGSKNIQYF. The chain couples TRBV28 to TRBJ2-5; D might be TRBD2 (5 bases). The tail of the sequence fits TRBJ2-4 better, so the J call may be wrong. Germline lookup yields CDR1 MDHEN and CDR2 SYDVKM. The CDR3 has 14 amino acids.